This entry lists 18 T cell receptor beta chains sequenced from one sample in a study of OX40 agonist ivuxolimab in advanced cancers. Libraries were prepared by immunoSEQ multiplex PCR; TCRdb keeps only in-frame clonotypes and omits some of them. This table has around 30,000 clones, about four fifths appearing once. The material sequenced was CD4+ or CD8+ T cells sorted from blood, taken in a trial of the OX40 agonist ivuxolimab. The receptors were gathered from an adult with an advanced solid tumor such as melanoma, head and neck, liver or kidney cancer.

The rearrangement joins TRBV27 to TRBJ1-5; D is undetermined. CDR1 is MNHEY, CDR2 SMNVEV, per germline (reference sequence). The CDR3 runs 15 residues. V lost 2 bases to trimming and J lost 1 base, with 9 bases between them. The CDR3 spells CASSLGPSSNQPQHF. The CDR3 DNA sequence: TGTGCCAGCAGTTTAGGACCCTCCAGCAATCAGCCCCAGCATTTT.

CDR3 nucleotide sequence: TGTGCCAGCAGCCATATAGCGGGGAAGGGCACAGATACGCAGTATTTT. It codes for CASSHIAGKGTDTQYF. The rearrangement uses TRBV14 and TRBJ2-3; TRBD2 aligns across 8 bases. Germline V gives CDR1 SGHDN, CDR2 FVKESK. Unmatched junction bases numbered 6, after V lost 3 bases and J lost 1 base. The CDR3 is made up of 16 amino acids.

The gene calls are TRBV6-1 and TRBJ2-3; D not resolved. Looked up from germline, CDR1 is MNHNS and CDR2 is SASEGT. The length of the CDR3 is 16 residues. V lost 2 bases and J 2 bases, leaving 14 bases between the germline ends. In DNA, the CDR3 is TGTGCCAGCAGTGAATCGACCCTAGGGCCCACAGATACGCAGTATTTT. This codes for CASSESTLGPTDTQYF.

V is TRBV10-1 and J is TRBJ2-1; 8 bases line up with TRBD2. Germline loops: CDR1 WNHNN, CDR2 SYGVQD (reference sequence). This CDR3 region has 17 residues. The V segment lost 3 bases and the J segment 3 bases; nucleotides outside the gene matches: 10. The CDR3 DNA reads TGCGCCAGCAGTGACTCCAACCTAGCGGGCCTCTACAATGAGCAGTTCTTC. It is translated as CASSDSNLAGLYNEQFF.

V usage is TRBV30 and J usage is TRBJ2-4; D is undetermined. The CDR3 is 13 amino acids. V was trimmed by 2 bases and J by 6 bases, leaving 11 bases between them. Germline assignment: CDR1 GTSNPN and CDR2 SVGIG (reference sequence). CDR3 in amino acids: CAWSRHVPNIQYF. The CDR3 nucleotides read TGTGCCTGGAGTCGACATGTACCAAACATTCAGTACTTC.

V and J are TRBV6-5 and TRBJ1-4; weak D call: TRBD1 (5 bases). Trimming pared 2 bases from V and 7 bases from J, leaving 11 bases between. From germline, CDR1 is MNHEY and CDR2 SVGAGI. This CDR3 is 14 amino acids long. The CDR3 reads CASSYRGGGEKLFF. In DNA form, the CDR3 reads TGTGCCAGCAGTTACAGGGGTGGGGGTGAAAAACTGTTTTTT.

The chain recombines TRBV7-8 with TRBJ1-1; the D is unclear. Between the trimmed V and J ends, which lost 1 base and 1 base, there was a span of 10 bases. The CDR3 is made up of 15 amino acids. The germline gives CDR1 SGHVS, CDR2 FQNEAQ. In DNA, the CDR3 is TGTGCCAGCAGCTTAGGGGTCCGGGGGAACACTGAAGCTTTCTTT. This sequence encodes CASSLGVRGNTEAFF.

In its sample, this clone is large. One junction end disagrees with the germline gene, perhaps due to a read error. The chain couples TRBV7-7 to TRBJ2-5; 9 bases are a match to TRBD1. This CDR3 spans 15 amino acids. Germline CDR1 and CDR2: SSHAT and FNYEAQ (reference sequence). The chain's CDR3 is CASSLGQGTQETQYF. CDR3 coding DNA: TGTGCCAGCAGTTTAGGACAGGGGACTCAAGAGACCCAGTACTTC.

The chain links TRBV6-1 to TRBJ2-5; 8 bases are a match to TRBD1. This CDR3 is 14 amino acids long. CDR1 and CDR2 (germline): MNHNS, SASEGT. Trimming removed 4 bases from V and 5 bases from J; junction bases left unmatched: 6. CDR3: CASSGWTGLETQYF. In DNA, the CDR3 is TGTGCCAGCAGTGGGTGGACAGGGTTGGAGACCCAGTACTTC.

The gene calls are TRBV15 and TRBJ2-1, with D possibly TRBD2 on 5 matching bases. Germline V gene lookup returns CDR1 LNHNV and CDR2 YYDKDF (reference sequence). V lost 0 bases, J lost 10 bases, and 10 bases lay in between. The CDR3 is made up of 13 amino acids. The CDR3 is CATSRDRAGEQFF. The DNA of the CDR3 is TGTGCCACCAGCAGAGATCGGGCGGGCGAGCAGTTCTTC. The variable domain in full, with the rest retrieved from reference TRBV15 and TRBJ2-1, is DAMVIQNPRYQVTQFGKPVTLSCSQTLNHNVMYWYQQKSSQAPKLLFHYYDKDFNNEADTPDNFQSRRPNTSFCFLDIRSPGLGDTAMYLCATSRDRAGEQFFGPGTRLTVL.

The chain has TRBV5-8 and TRBJ2-5, with 9 nucleotides matching TRBD1. Germline V gives CDR1 SGHTS, CDR2 YDEGEE. This CDR3 contains 14 residues. V shed 4 bases and J 5 bases; nucleotides not matched to a gene: 6. The CDR3 bases are TGTGCCAGCAGCCCCCGGACAGGGGTGGAGACCCAGTACTTC. It encodes CASSPRTGVETQYF.

The chain uses TRBV25-1 and TRBJ2-1, with 8 bases fitting TRBD2. The junction had 2 bases not matched to a gene; V was cut back by 1 base and J by 3 bases. Germline V lookup: CDR1 MGHDK, CDR2 SYGVNS. The CDR3 contains 15 residues. DNA of the CDR3: TGTGCCAGCAGTGAATCCCTAGCGGGCTACAATGAGCAGTTCTTC. Translating gives CASSESLAGYNEQFF.

The chain uses TRBV19 and TRBJ2-2; 9 bases line up with TRBD2. The length of the CDR3 is 17 residues. V lost 7 bases, J lost 4 bases, and 13 bases stayed unmatched. Germline-derived CDR1 and CDR2 are LNHDA and SQIVND (reference sequence). The CDR3 reads CASKFSSGAWSTGELFF. CDR3 in DNA: TGTGCCAGTAAGTTCTCTAGCGGGGCCTGGAGCACCGGGGAGCTGTTTTTT.

This chain connects TRBV7-9 to TRBJ1-2; 7 bases match TRBD1. V dropped 1 base and J dropped 4; count of bases not matched to a gene: 3. Germline values: CDR1 SEHNR, CDR2 FQNEAQ (reference sequence). The CDR3 spans 14 residues. In DNA form, the CDR3 reads TGTGCCAGCAGCTTAGACAGGGGAAGCTATGGCTACACCTTC. Translating gives CASSLDRGSYGYTF.

This chain links TRBV30 with TRBJ2-4, with D possibly being TRBD1 or TRBD2 (6 bases each). Germline V gene sequence: CDR1 GTSNPN, CDR2 SVGIG (reference sequence). Trimming removed 2 bases at V and 6 bases at J, with 11 bases between. The CDR3 spans 13 residues. The CDR3 coding sequence is TGTGCCTGGAGTACGGGGGCGGGAAACATTCAGTACTTC. It translates to CAWSTGAGNIQYF.

The chain recombines TRBV13 with TRBJ2-3, with 10 bases identical to TRBD1. This CDR3 has 16 amino acids. From germline, CDR1 is PRHDT and CDR2 FYEKMQ (reference sequence). Trimming removed 5 bases from V and 1 base from J; junction bases left unmatched: 6. CDR3 in DNA: TGTGCCAGCAGCCCAAGACAGGGGGCGCGCACAGATACGCAGTATTTT. It codes for CASSPRQGARTDTQYF.

The chain combines TRBV27 with TRBJ2-7; the D gene is possibly TRBD1 (6 bases). Germline CDR1 and CDR2: MNHEY and SMNVEV (reference sequence). The germline V and J ends were trimmed by 1 base and 3 bases, with 13 bases remaining between them. There are 15 residues in the CDR3. CDR3 DNA sequence: TGTGCCAGCAGTTTATTGACAGGACACTTCTACGAGCAGTACTTC. Residues: CASSLLTGHFYEQYF.

The chain is built from TRBV6-1 and TRBJ2-5; no firm D call. Germline V gene lookup returns CDR1 MNHNS and CDR2 SASEGT. The CDR3 runs to 14 residues. Trimming removed 1 base at V and 2 bases at J, with 8 bases between. The CDR3 spells CASSEGAVQETQYF. The CDR3 DNA is TGTGCCAGCAGTGAAGGCGCAGTACAAGAGACCCAGTACTTC.